The entry below describes one T cell receptor (beta chain). Its antigen remains unknown. The data were taken from a study of CD8+CD57+ T cells in acquired aplastic anemia. Study findings and constraints: Patients and healthy controls showed no significant CD8+ Simpson's diversity difference.

According to the study, genomic DNA was the template for TCR beta VDJ and CDR3 profiling. One entry per CDR3 protein results from TCRdb running MiXCR on the reads. The sample has fewer than 150,000 distinct CDR3 sequences, around 48% seen once. V lost 2 bases to trimming and J lost 6 bases, with 5 bases between them. Germline CDR1 is SGHVS and CDR2 is FNYEAQ. This CDR3 is built from 12 residues. The receptor was derived from a human donor in good health, serving as a control. This chain joins TRBV7-6 and TRBJ2-1; no clear D. Sequencing was performed on sorted CD4+, CD8+, or CD8+CD57+ T cells (not recorded which) from PBMCs. The CDR3 loop reads CASSLQINEQFF. Written as DNA, the CDR3 is TGTGCCAGCAGCTTACAGATCAATGAGCAGTTCTTC.